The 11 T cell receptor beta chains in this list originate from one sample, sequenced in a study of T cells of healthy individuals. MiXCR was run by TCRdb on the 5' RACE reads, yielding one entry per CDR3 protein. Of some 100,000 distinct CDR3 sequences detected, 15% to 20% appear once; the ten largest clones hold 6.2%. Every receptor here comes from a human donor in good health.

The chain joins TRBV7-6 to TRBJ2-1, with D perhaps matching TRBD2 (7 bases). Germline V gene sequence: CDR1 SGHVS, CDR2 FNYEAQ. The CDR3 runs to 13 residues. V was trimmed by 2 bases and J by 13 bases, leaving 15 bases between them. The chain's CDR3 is CASSLNPGGRQFF. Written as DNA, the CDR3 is TGTGCCAGCAGCTTAAACCCGGGGGGCAGACAGTTCTTC.

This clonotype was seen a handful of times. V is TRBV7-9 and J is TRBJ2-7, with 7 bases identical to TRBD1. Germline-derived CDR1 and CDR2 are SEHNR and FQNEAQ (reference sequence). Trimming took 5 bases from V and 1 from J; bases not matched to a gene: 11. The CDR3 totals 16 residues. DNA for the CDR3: TGTGCCAGCAGCGACACCGACAGGGTCCCTTCCTACGAGCAGTACTTC. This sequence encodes CASSDTDRVPSYEQYF. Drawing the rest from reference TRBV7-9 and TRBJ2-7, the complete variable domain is DTGVSQNPRHKITKRGQNVTFRCDPISEHNRLYWYRQTLGQGPEFLTYFQNEAQLEKSRLLSDRFSAERPKGSFSTLEIQRTEQGDSAMYLCASSDTDRVPSYEQYFGPGTRLTVT.

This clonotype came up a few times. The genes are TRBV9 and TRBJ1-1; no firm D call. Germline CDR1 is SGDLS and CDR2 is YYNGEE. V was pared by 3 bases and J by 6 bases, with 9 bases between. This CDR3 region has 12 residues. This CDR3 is CASSAILPEAFF. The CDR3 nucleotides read TGTGCCAGCAGCGCTATCCTTCCTGAAGCTTTCTTT.

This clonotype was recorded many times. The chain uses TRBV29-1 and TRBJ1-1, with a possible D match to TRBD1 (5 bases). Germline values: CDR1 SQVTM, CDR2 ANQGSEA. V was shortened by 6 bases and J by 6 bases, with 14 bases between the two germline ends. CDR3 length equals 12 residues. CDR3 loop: CSVEGPLAEAFF. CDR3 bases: TGCAGCGTAGAGGGACCCCTGGCTGAAGCTTTCTTT.

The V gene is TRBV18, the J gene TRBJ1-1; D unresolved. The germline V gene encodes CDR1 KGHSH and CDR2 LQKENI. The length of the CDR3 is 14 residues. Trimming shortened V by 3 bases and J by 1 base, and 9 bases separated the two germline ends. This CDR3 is CASSPEWENTEAFF. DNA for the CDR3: TGTGCCAGCTCACCCGAATGGGAGAACACTGAAGCTTTCTTT.

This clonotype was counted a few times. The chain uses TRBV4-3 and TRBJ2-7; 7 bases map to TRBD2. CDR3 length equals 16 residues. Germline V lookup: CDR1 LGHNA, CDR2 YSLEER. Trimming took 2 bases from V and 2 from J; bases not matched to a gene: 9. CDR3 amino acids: CASSQHREDPTYEQYF. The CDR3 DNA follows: TGCGCCAGCAGCCAACATCGGGAGGACCCCACCTACGAGCAGTACTTC.

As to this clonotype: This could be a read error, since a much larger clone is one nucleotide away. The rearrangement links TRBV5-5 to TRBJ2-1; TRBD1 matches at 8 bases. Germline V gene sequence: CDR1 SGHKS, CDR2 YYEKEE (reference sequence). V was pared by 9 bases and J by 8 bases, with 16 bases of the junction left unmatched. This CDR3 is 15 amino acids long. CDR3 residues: CANRLGQGSVYEQFF. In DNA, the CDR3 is TGTGCCAACAGACTTGGACAGGGATCGGTCTATGAGCAGTTCTTC.

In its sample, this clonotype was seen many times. This CDR3 is CASSGGESYNEQFF. The DNA for the CDR3 is TGTGCCAGCAGTGGCGGGGAATCCTACAATGAGCAGTTCTTC. V and J are TRBV6-1 and TRBJ2-1; D may be TRBD2 (6 bases). Looked up from germline, CDR1 is MNHNS and CDR2 is SASEGT. V lost 4 bases to trimming and J lost 1 base, with 8 bases between them. The CDR3 runs 14 residues.

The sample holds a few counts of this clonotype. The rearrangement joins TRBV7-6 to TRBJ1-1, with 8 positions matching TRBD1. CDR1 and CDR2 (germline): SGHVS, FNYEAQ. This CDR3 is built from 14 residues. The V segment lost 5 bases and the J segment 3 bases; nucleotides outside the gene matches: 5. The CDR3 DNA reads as TGTGCCAGCAGCCGACAGGGGACAGACACTGAAGCTTTCTTT. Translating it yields CASSRQGTDTEAFF. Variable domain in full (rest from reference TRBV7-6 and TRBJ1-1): GAGVSQSPRYKVTKRGQDVALRCDPISGHVSLYWYRQALGQGPEFLTYFNYEAQQDKSGLPNDRFSAERPEGSISTLTIQRTEQRDSAMYRCASSRQGTDTEAFFGQGTRLTVV.

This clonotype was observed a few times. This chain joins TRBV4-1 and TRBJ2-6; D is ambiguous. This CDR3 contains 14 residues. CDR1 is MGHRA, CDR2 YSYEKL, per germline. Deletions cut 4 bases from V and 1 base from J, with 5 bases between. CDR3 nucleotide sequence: TGCGCCAGCAGCCTTGTATCTGGGGCCAACGTCCTGACTTTC. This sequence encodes CASSLVSGANVLTF.

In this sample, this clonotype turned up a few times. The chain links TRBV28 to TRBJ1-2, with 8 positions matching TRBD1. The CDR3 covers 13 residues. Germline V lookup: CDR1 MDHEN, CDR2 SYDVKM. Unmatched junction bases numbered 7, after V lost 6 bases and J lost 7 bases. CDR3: CASRTGTGVGYTF. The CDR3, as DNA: TGTGCCAGCAGAACCGGGACAGGTGTTGGCTACACCTTC.